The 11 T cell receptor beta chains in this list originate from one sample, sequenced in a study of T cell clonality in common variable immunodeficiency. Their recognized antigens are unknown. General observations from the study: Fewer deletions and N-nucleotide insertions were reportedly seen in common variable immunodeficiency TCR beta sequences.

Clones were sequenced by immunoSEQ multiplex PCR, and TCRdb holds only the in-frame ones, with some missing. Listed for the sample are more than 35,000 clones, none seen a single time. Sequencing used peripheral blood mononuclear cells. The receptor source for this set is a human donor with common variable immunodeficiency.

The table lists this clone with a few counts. The CDR3 loop is CASNRVAGGHYGYTF. CDR3 DNA (partial): TGTGCCAGCAACAGAGTGGCAGGGGGCCACTATGGC. V is TRBV2 and J is TRBJ1-2; 8 nucleotides match TRBD1. Sequencing ends 3 residues short of the CDR3 end; the germline J gene provides the rest. The J segment lost 3 bases and the V segment lost 7 bases, leaving 10 bases of the junction unmatched. CDR1 SNHLY and CDR2 FYNNEI come from the germline V gene. The CDR3 is 15 amino acids.

The CDR3 is CAWSGGTPYEQYF. The part of the CDR3 DNA that was read is TGTGCCTGGAGTGGGGGGACACCCTACGAG. The rearrangement links TRBV30 to TRBJ2-7; D might be TRBD1 (6 bases). The missing CDR3 end, 3 residues past where the read stops, is filled in from the germline J gene. Trimming pared 1 base from V and 2 bases from J, leaving 9 bases between. Germline V gene lookup returns CDR1 GTSNPN and CDR2 SVGIG (reference sequence). The CDR3 length is 13 residues.

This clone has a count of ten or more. The CDR3 here is CASSQDRGDYGYTF. The sequenced part of the CDR3 DNA is TGCGCCAGCAGCCAGGACAGGGGAGACTATGGC. This sequence joins TRBV5-1 and TRBJ1-2; 9 positions agree with TRBD1. The read is 3 residues too short to cover the CDR3 end, so that end is filled in from the germline J gene. Germline trimming cut 4 bases from V and 3 bases from J; bases unmatched to any gene: 4. Germline CDR1 reads SGHRS; CDR2 reads YFSETQ. This CDR3 comprises 14 residues.

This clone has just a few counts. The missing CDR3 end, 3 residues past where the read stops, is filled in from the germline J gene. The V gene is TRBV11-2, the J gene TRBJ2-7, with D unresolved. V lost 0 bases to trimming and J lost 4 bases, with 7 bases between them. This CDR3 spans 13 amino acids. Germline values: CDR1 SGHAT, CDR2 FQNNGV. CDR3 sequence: CASSLDHSYEQYF. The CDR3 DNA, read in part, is TGTGCCAGCAGCTTAGACCACTCTTACGAG. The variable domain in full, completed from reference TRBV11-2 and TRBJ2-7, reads EAGVAQSPRYKIIEKRQSVAFWCNPISGHATLYWYQQILGQGPKLLIQFQNNGVVDDSQLPKDRFSAERLKGVDSTLKIQPAKLEDSAVYLCASSLDHSYEQYFGPGTRLTVT.

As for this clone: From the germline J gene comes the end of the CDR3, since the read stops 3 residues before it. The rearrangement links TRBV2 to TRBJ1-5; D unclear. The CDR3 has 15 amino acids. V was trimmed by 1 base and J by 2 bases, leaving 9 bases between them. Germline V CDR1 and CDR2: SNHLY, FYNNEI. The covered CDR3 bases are TGTGCCAGCAGTGAAGGGGCCGGGGGCAATCAGCCC. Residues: CASSEGAGGNQP. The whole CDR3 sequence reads CASSEGAGGNQPQHF.

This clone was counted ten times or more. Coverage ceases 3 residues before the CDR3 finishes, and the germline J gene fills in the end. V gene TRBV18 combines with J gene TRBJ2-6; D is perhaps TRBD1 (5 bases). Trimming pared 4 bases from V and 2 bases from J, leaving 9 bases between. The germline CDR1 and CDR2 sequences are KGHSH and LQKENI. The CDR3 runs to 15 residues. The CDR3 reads CASSLPGPGANVLTF. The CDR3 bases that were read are TGTGCCAGCTCACTACCAGGGCCTGGGGCCAACGTC.

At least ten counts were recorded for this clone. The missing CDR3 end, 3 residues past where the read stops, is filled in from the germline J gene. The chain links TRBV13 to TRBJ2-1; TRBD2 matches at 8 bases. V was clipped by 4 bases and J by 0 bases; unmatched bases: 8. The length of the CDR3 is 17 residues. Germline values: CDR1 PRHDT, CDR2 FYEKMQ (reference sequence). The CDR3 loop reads CASSSTGRGVSYNEQFF. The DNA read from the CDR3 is TGTGCCAGCAGCTCCACCGGGCGGGGGGTCTCCTACAATGAG.

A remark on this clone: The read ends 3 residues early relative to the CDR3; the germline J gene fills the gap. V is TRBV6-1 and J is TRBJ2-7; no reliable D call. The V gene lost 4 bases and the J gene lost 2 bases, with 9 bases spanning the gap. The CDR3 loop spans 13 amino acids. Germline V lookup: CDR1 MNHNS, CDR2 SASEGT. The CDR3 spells CASSGQVTYEQYF. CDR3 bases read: TGTGCCAGCAGTGGTCAGGTGACCTACGAG.

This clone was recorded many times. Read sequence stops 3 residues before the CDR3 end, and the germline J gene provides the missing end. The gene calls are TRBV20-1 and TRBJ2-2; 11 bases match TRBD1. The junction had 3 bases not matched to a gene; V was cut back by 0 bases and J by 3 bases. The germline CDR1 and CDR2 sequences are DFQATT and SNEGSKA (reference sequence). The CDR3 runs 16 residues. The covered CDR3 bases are TGCAGTGCTAGAGATCTGGACAGGGGGCACACCGGGGAG. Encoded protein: CSARDLDRGHTGE. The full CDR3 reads CSARDLDRGHTGELFF.

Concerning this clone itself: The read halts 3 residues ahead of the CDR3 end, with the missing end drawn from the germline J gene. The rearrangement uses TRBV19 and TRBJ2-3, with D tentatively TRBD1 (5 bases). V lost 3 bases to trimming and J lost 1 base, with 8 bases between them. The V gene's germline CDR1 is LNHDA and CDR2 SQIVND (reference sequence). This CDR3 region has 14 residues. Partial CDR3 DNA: TGTGCCAGTAGTATGGCCAGGGGCACAGATACG. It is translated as CASSMARGTDT. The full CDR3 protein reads CASSMARGTDTQYF.

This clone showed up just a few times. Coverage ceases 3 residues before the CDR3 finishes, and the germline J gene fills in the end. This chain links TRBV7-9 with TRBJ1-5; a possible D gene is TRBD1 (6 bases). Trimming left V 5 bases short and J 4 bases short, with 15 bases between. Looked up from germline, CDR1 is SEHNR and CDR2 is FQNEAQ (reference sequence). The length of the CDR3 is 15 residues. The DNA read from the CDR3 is TGTGCCAGCAGCGTAGGGGGGGGTGTTAATCAGCCC. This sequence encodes CASSVGGGVNQP. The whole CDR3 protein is CASSVGGGVNQPQHF.